A selection of T cell receptor beta chains follows, all from one sample in a study of T cell changes during pregnancy in multiple sclerosis. Assay used: immunoSEQ multiplex PCR; TCRdb lists only in-frame clones, some missing. In the table there are fewer than 85,000 clones, 85% to 95% of which are singletons. Sequenced material: peripheral blood, taken before pregnancy. Receptors originate from a female donor with multiple sclerosis, enrolled in a pregnancy study. Both conserved end residues are part of each CDR3. A D gene is named only where the DNA matches it firmly. Size is omitted from some rows. Given values are once, few, many or a class for expanded clones.

D gene: NA
J gene: TRBJ1-3
clone size: NA
CDR3 length: 16
V gene: TRBV4-2
CDR3 protein: CASSQAWGLSGNTIYF
CDR3 DNA: TGTGCCAGCAGCCAAGCATGGGGGCTCTCTGGAAACACCATATATTTT

D gene: NA
J gene: TRBJ2-7
clone size: NA
CDR3 length: 15
V gene: TRBV6-4
CDR3 protein: CASSLLSGDTGEQYF
CDR3 DNA: TGTGCCAGCAGTCTCCTTTCAGGGGATACCGGCGAGCAGTACTTC

D gene: NA
J gene: TRBJ2-7
clone size: NA
CDR3 length: 15
V gene: TRBV9
CDR3 protein: CASSPRLLPSYEQYF
CDR3 DNA: TGTGCCAGCAGCCCCCGACTACTCCCCTCCTACGAGCAGTACTTC

D gene: TRBD2
J gene: TRBJ2-7
clone size: NA
CDR3 length: 15
V gene: TRBV11-2
CDR3 protein: CASSREAGRGYEQYF
CDR3 DNA: TGTGCCAGCAGCCGGGAGGCCGGGAGGGGCTACGAGCAGTACTTC

D gene: NA
J gene: TRBJ2-1
clone size: NA
CDR3 length: 13
V gene: TRBV6-5
CDR3 protein: CASSYQGYNEQFF
CDR3 DNA: TGTGCCAGCAGTTACCAGGGGTACAATGAGCAGTTCTTC

D gene: TRBD2
J gene: TRBJ2-2
clone size: NA
CDR3 length: 16
V gene: TRBV4-3
CDR3 protein: CASSQDRGGGAGELFF
CDR3 DNA: TGCGCCAGCAGCCAAGATAGAGGCGGGGGAGCCGGGGAGCTGTTTTTT

D gene: TRBD1
J gene: TRBJ1-1
clone size: NA
CDR3 length: 14
V gene: TRBV6-5
CDR3 protein: CASRDRVMNTEAFF
CDR3 DNA: TGTGCCAGCAGGGACAGGGTAATGAACACTGAAGCTTTCTTT

D gene: NA
J gene: TRBJ2-7
clone size: once
CDR3 length: 14
V gene: TRBV28
CDR3 protein: CASSFGQSSYEQYF
CDR3 DNA: TGTGCCAGCAGTTTTGGACAGAGCTCCTACGAGCAGTACTTC

D gene: NA
J gene: TRBJ2-7
clone size: NA
CDR3 length: 15
V gene: TRBV28
CDR3 protein: CASSPRLLLSYEQYF
CDR3 DNA: TGTGCCAGCAGTCCCCGCCTACTTTTGTCTTACGAGCAGTACTTC

D gene: NA
J gene: TRBJ2-2
clone size: NA
CDR3 length: 16
V gene: TRBV23-1
CDR3 protein: CASKGKGDRYTGELFF
CDR3 DNA: TGCGCCAGCAAGGGTAAAGGGGATCGGTACACCGGGGAGCTGTTTTTT

D gene: TRBD2
J gene: TRBJ2-7
clone size: NA
CDR3 length: 14
V gene: TRBV6-6
CDR3 protein: CASSYGTSGRAGYF
CDR3 DNA: TGTGCCAGCAGTTACGGGACTAGCGGGAGGGCCGGGTACTTC

D gene: NA
J gene: TRBJ1-1
clone size: NA
CDR3 length: 17
V gene: TRBV28
CDR3 protein: CASSSWPAGHGNTEAFF
CDR3 DNA: TGTGCCAGCAGTTCCTGGCCCGCAGGGCACGGGAACACTGAAGCTTTCTTT

D gene: NA
J gene: TRBJ2-3
clone size: once
CDR3 length: 15
V gene: TRBV5-6
CDR3 protein: CASSFVGGLTDTQYF
CDR3 DNA: TGTGCCAGCAGCTTCGTAGGGGGTCTCACAGATACGCAGTATTTT

D gene: NA
J gene: TRBJ2-7
clone size: NA
CDR3 length: 12
V gene: TRBV2
CDR3 protein: CASQTESYEQYF
CDR3 DNA: TGTGCCAGTCAGACAGAGTCCTACGAGCAGTACTTC

D gene: NA
J gene: TRBJ2-7
clone size: NA
CDR3 length: 13
V gene: TRBV6-5
CDR3 protein: CASSSRGRDEQYF
CDR3 DNA: TGTGCCAGCAGTTCCCGGGGTCGGGACGAGCAGTACTTC

D gene: TRBD2
J gene: TRBJ2-7
clone size: NA
CDR3 length: 20
V gene: TRBV4-1
CDR3 protein: CASSQDPPDRLLAGRGEQYF
CDR3 DNA: TGCGCCAGCAGCCAAGACCCCCCGGACAGGCTCCTAGCGGGAAGGGGCGAGCAGTACTTC

D gene: NA
J gene: TRBJ2-5
clone size: NA
CDR3 length: 15
V gene: TRBV9
CDR3 protein: CASSVSGQSLETQYF
CDR3 DNA: TGTGCCAGCAGCGTGTCCGGACAGTCCTTAGAGACCCAGTACTTC

D gene: NA
J gene: TRBJ2-7
clone size: NA
CDR3 length: 11
V gene: TRBV29-1
CDR3 protein: CSVVQGGEQYF
CDR3 DNA: TGCAGCGTTGTGCAGGGTGGAGAGCAGTACTTC

D gene: NA
J gene: TRBJ1-2
clone size: NA
CDR3 length: 14
V gene: TRBV6-5
CDR3 protein: CASSYSTDNYGYTF
CDR3 DNA: TGTGCCAGCAGTTACTCGACAGATAACTATGGCTACACCTTC

D gene: NA
J gene: TRBJ2-1
clone size: NA
CDR3 length: 14
V gene: TRBV27
CDR3 protein: CASSLRAGLDEQFF
CDR3 DNA: TGTGCCAGCAGTTTACGTGCGGGACTCGATGAGCAGTTCTTC

D gene: TRBD2
J gene: TRBJ2-1
clone size: once
CDR3 length: 15
V gene: TRBV30
CDR3 protein: CAWSTPRTSTNEQFF
CDR3 DNA: TGTGCCTGGAGTACTCCCCGGACTAGCACCAATGAGCAGTTCTTC

D gene: TRBD1
J gene: TRBJ1-1
clone size: NA
CDR3 length: 17
V gene: TRBV5-5
CDR3 protein: CASSFTGTASKNTEAFF
CDR3 DNA: TGTGCCAGCAGCTTCACCGGGACAGCCTCAAAAAACACTGAAGCTTTCTTT

D gene: NA
J gene: TRBJ2-5
clone size: NA
CDR3 length: 15
V gene: TRBV10-3
CDR3 protein: CAISEQRRGKETQYF
CDR3 DNA: TGTGCCATCAGTGAACAGCGGCGTGGGAAAGAGACCCAGTACTTC

D gene: NA
J gene: TRBJ2-7
clone size: once
CDR3 length: 15
V gene: TRBV11-2
CDR3 protein: CASSLAASRPYEQYF
CDR3 DNA: TGTGCCAGCAGCTTAGCGGCTAGCCGACCCTACGAGCAGTACTTC

D gene: TRBD1
J gene: TRBJ2-3
clone size: NA
CDR3 length: 17
V gene: TRBV6-4
CDR3 protein: CASSDNFENRGTDTQYF
CDR3 DNA: TGTGCCAGCAGTGACAATTTTGAGAACAGGGGGACAGATACGCAGTATTTT

D gene: NA
J gene: TRBJ2-7
clone size: NA
CDR3 length: 16
V gene: TRBV9
CDR3 protein: CASSVEEERSSYEQYF
CDR3 DNA: TGTGCCAGCAGCGTCGAGGAGGAAAGGAGCTCCTACGAGCAGTACTTC

D gene: NA
J gene: TRBJ2-6
clone size: once
CDR3 length: 14
V gene: TRBV4-2
CDR3 protein: CASSQVLGANVLTF
CDR3 DNA: TGTGCCAGCAGCCAAGTCTTGGGGGCCAACGTCCTGACTTTC

D gene: TRBD1
J gene: TRBJ1-2
clone size: NA
CDR3 length: 13
V gene: TRBV28
CDR3 protein: CASSFRGRSGYTF
CDR3 DNA: TGTGCCAGCAGTTTCAGGGGGCGTTCTGGCTACACCTTC

D gene: TRBD2
J gene: TRBJ2-2
clone size: NA
CDR3 length: 21
V gene: TRBV2
CDR3 protein: CASSEASGGGGITSNTGELFF
CDR3 DNA: TGTGCCAGCAGTGAAGCGAGTGGCGGGGGGGGAATTACCTCGAACACCGGGGAGCTGTTTTTT

D gene: TRBD2
J gene: TRBJ2-1
clone size: NA
CDR3 length: 15
V gene: TRBV2
CDR3 protein: CASRSTSGFYNEQFF
CDR3 DNA: TGTGCCAGCAGGTCGACTAGCGGATTTTACAATGAGCAGTTCTTC

D gene: TRBD1
J gene: TRBJ1-1
clone size: NA
CDR3 length: 13
V gene: TRBV7-9
CDR3 protein: CASSLDRGPEAFF
CDR3 DNA: TGTGCCAGCAGCTTAGACAGGGGCCCTGAAGCTTTCTTT

D gene: NA
J gene: TRBJ2-3
clone size: NA
CDR3 length: 15
V gene: TRBV6-7
CDR3 protein: CASSYGGTFTDTQYF
CDR3 DNA: TGTGCCAGCAGTTACGGTGGGACTTTCACAGATACGCAGTATTTT

D gene: TRBD1
J gene: TRBJ2-7
clone size: NA
CDR3 length: 12
V gene: TRBV5-4
CDR3 protein: CASSPGGYEQYF
CDR3 DNA: TGTGCCAGCAGCCCAGGGGGCTACGAGCAGTACTTC

D gene: TRBD2
J gene: TRBJ2-1
clone size: NA
CDR3 length: 15
V gene: TRBV11-2
CDR3 protein: CASSPGTIVTVEQFF
CDR3 DNA: TGTGCCAGCAGCCCCGGGACTATAGTAACCGTTGAGCAGTTCTTC